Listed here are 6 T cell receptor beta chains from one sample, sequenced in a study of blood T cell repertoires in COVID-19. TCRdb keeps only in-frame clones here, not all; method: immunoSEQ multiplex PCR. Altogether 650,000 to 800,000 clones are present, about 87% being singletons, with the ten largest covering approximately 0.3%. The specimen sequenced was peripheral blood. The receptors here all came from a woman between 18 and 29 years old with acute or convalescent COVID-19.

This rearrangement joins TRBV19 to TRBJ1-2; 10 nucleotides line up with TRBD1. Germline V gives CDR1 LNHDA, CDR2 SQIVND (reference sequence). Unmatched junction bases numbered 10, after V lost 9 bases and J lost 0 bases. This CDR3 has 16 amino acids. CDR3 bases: TGTGCCAGCAACAGACAGGGGGCGGACTCTAACTATGGCTACACCTTC. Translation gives CASNRQGADSNYGYTF.

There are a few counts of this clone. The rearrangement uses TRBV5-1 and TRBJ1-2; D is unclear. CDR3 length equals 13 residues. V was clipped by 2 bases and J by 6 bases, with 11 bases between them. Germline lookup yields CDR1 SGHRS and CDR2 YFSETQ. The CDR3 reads CASSFAGFDGYTF. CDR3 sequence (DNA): TGCGCCAGCAGCTTTGCAGGTTTCGATGGCTACACCTTC. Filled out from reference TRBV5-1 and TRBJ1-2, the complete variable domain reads KAGVTQTPRYLIKTRGQQVTLSCSPISGHRSVSWYQQTPGQGLQFLFEYFSETQRNKGNFPGRFSGRQFSNSRSEMNVSTLELGDSALYLCASSFAGFDGYTFGSGTRLTVV.

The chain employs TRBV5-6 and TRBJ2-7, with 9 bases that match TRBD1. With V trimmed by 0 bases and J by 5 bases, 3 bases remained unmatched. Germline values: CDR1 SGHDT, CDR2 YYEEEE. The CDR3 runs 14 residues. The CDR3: CASSLEDRGHEQYF. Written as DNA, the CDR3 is TGTGCCAGCAGCTTGGAGGACAGGGGCCACGAGCAGTACTTC.

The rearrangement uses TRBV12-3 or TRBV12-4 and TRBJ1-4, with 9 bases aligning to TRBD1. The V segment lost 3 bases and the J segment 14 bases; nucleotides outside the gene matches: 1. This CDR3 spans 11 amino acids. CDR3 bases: TGTGCCAGCAGTTTGGGACAGGGTCTGTTTTTT. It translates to CASSLGQGLFF.

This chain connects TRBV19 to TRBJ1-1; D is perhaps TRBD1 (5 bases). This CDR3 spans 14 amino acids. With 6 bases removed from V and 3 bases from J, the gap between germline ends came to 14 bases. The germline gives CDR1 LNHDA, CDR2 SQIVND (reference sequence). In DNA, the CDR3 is TGTGCCAGTAGCCGGCTGACAGCTTACACTGAAGCTTTCTTT. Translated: CASSRLTAYTEAFF.

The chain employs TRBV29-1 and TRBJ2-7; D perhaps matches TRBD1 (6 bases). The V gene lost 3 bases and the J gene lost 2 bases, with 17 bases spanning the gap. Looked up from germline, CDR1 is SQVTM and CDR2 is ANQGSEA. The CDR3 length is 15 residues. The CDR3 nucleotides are TGCAGCGTTGAGGGAAACGTGGACAGCCCCTACGAGCAGTACTTC. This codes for CSVEGNVDSPYEQYF.